Listed below are T cell receptor beta chains from one sample, sequenced in a study of OX40 agonist ivuxolimab in advanced cancers. Method: immunoSEQ multiplex PCR; TCRdb's copy keeps in-frame clones and lacks some. In the table there are 48,000 or so clones, about 81% of which are singletons. The sequenced sample was CD4+ or CD8+ T cells sorted from blood, obtained in a trial of the OX40 agonist ivuxolimab. The receptors originated from an adult with an advanced solid tumor such as melanoma, head and neck, liver or kidney cancer. CDR3s include the opening cysteine and the closing phenylalanine or tryptophan. A D gene is named only where the DNA matches it firmly. Clone size is stated in some rows and not others, as once, few, many or a class when expanded.

v_gene	abundance	j_gene	d_gene	CDR3nt	CDR3aa
TRBV4-1	.	TRBJ1-1	.	TGCGCCAGCAGCAAAAAGACAGAGAACACTGAAGCTTTCTTT	CASSKKTENTEAFF
TRBV4-1	.	TRBJ1-5	.	TGCGCCAGCAGCCAAGGGCAGGGCTATAGCAATCAGCCCCAGCATTTT	CASSQGQGYSNQPQHF
TRBV30	once	TRBJ2-1	TRBD2	TGTGCCTGGAGTGTACGCGCGGGAGGGCCGTACAATGAGCAGTTCTTC	CAWSVRAGGPYNEQFF
TRBV7-2	.	TRBJ2-7	.	TGTGCCAGCAGCTTGGCGGCATACCAGGGGGAGCAGTACTTC	CASSLAAYQGEQYF
TRBV27	once	TRBJ2-2	TRBD2	TGTGCCAGCAGTTTGGTGCCTAGCGGATACACCGGGGAGCTGTTTTTT	CASSLVPSGYTGELFF
TRBV7-9	few	TRBJ2-7	.	TGTGCCAGCAGCTTAGGAGAGAGAGCCTACGAGCAGTACTTC	CASSLGERAYEQYF
TRBV19	.	TRBJ1-5	TRBD1	TGTGCCACCAAGGGACAGCTTTATAGCAATCAGCCCCAGCATTTT	CATKGQLYSNQPQHF
TRBV30	few	TRBJ2-3	TRBD2	TGTGCCTGGAAATTAGCGGGAGACCCCGATACGCAGTATTTT	CAWKLAGDPDTQYF
TRBV11-3	.	TRBJ2-3	TRBD1	TGTGCCAGCAGCTTTGGACAGGGGACAGATACGCAGTATTTT	CASSFGQGTDTQYF
TRBV5-1	.	TRBJ2-2	.	TGCGCCAGCAGCTTCTCGAACCCGAACACCGGGGAGCTGTTTTTT	CASSFSNPNTGELFF
TRBV10-1	.	TRBJ2-7	TRBD1	TGCGCCAGCAGTCACCACCGCGGACAGGGGCGCTACGAGCAGTACTTC	CASSHHRGQGRYEQYF
TRBV18	.	TRBJ1-2	TRBD1	TGTGCCAGCTCACCTCCAACAGGGGTCGTTGGCTACACCTTC	CASSPPTGVVGYTF
TRBV27	once	TRBJ2-2	TRBD1	TGTGCCAGCAGTTTAGGGGACAGGGTCAACACCGGGGAGCTGTTTTTT	CASSLGDRVNTGELFF
TRBV7-3	.	TRBJ2-1	.	TGTGCCAGCAGCTCGAGGAAATCCTACAATGAGCAGTTCTTC	CASSSRKSYNEQFF
TRBV5-5	once	TRBJ2-5	TRBD2	TGTGCCAGCAGCCTCCTAGCGGGAGGAGTTGGGACCCAGTACTTC	CASSLLAGGVGTQYF
TRBV30	medium-sized	TRBJ1-6	TRBD1	TGTGCCTGGAGTCAGGGACAGGATAATTCACCCCTCCACTTT	CAWSQGQDNSPLHF
TRBV4-1	.	TRBJ2-1	.	TGCGCCAGCAGCCAAGCGGGATCCCACAATGAGCAGTTCTTC	CASSQAGSHNEQFF
TRBV5-6	.	TRBJ2-7	.	TGTGCCAGCAGCTTGACCGCCCACGGCGAGCAGTACTTC	CASSLTAHGEQYF
TRBV19	.	TRBJ2-6	.	TGTGCCACCAACATTGGCTCTGGGGCCAACGTCCTGACTTTC	CATNIGSGANVLTF
TRBV4-2	.	TRBJ1-2	.	TGTGCCAGCAGCTGGGGGATTGGAGGCTACACCTTC	CASSWGIGGYTF
TRBV9	.	TRBJ1-5	TRBD1	TGTGCCAGCAGCGTTTGGGGACAGTCTCTACAGCCCCAGCATTTT	CASSVWGQSLQPQHF
TRBV4-3	few	TRBJ2-1	.	TGCGCCAGCAGCCAAGCGGGGGACAATGAGCAGTTCTTC	CASSQAGDNEQFF
TRBV7-9	.	TRBJ1-1	.	TGTGCCAGCAGCCCGGGGGGAAACACTGAAGCTTTCTTT	CASSPGGNTEAFF
TRBV2	few	TRBJ2-6	.	TGTGCCAGCAGTAACCCCTCTTTGTCTGGGGCCAACGTCCTGACTTTC	CASSNPSLSGANVLTF
TRBV7-9	few	TRBJ2-7	TRBD1	TGTGCCAGCAGCATGGTGACAGGGGGCTCGGGGGAGCAGTACTTC	CASSMVTGGSGEQYF
TRBV6-4	.	TRBJ1-1	.	TGTGCCAGCAGTGGACAGGTGGGCACTGAAGCTTTCTTT	CASSGQVGTEAFF
TRBV5-6	.	TRBJ1-6	.	TGTGCCAGCAGCTTTGGTTTGGGGTTTGACTATAATTCACCCCTCCACTTT	CASSFGLGFDYNSPLHF
TRBV5-1	.	TRBJ2-3	TRBD2	TGCGCCAGCACCCCCCGTGGGAGGGTTGCCACAGATACGCAGTATTTT	CASTPRGRVATDTQYF